This entry is about one TCR beta chain. TCRdb's table, derived via immunoSEQ multiplex PCR, lists solely in-frame clones and lacks some. The table includes 70,000 to 85,000 clones, around 97% detected once. Germline CDR1 MGHRA, CDR2 YSYEKL. V lost 4 bases to trimming and J lost 1 base, with 13 bases between them. The CDR3 extends over 15 amino acids. These data are taken from a study of technical replicates of blood from a few donors. The sequence came from a human donor in good health. The V call is TRBV4-1, the J call TRBJ1-2; TRBD1 might be the D (6 bases). Source material: T cells isolated from PBMCs. Here the CDR3 reads CASSLRAGDNYGYTF. The DNA for the CDR3 is TGCGCCAGCAGCCTAAGGGCAGGGGATAACTATGGCTACACCTTC.